This is a list of T cell receptor beta chains from one sample in a study of T cells in Graves' hyperthyroidism and ophthalmopathy. One entry per CDR3 protein results from TCRdb running MiXCR on the multiplex PCR reads. This sample has under 350,000 distinct CDR3 sequences, with about 21% found just once. The sample comprised blood. These TCRs come from a woman aged 45-59 years with Graves' hyperthyroidism. Each CDR3 is given with its conserved first and last residue. D genes are given only for firm matches. Size tells how often a clone was seen (once, few, many) or the class of an expanded clone, and some rows leave it out.

CDR3	DNA	V	J	size	D
CASSPGLAGGYTDTQYF	TGTGCCAGCAGCCCTGGACTAGCGGGAGGCTACACAGATACGCAGTATTTT	TRBV6-2/TRBV6-3	TRBJ2-3	many	TRBD2
CASSVLVRGSQETQYF	TGTGCCAGCAGTGTACTAGTTAGAGGGAGCCAAGAGACCCAGTACTTC	TRBV2	TRBJ2-5	.	.
CASTFYRDNYGYTF	TGTGCCAGCACCTTTTACAGGGATAACTATGGCTACACCTTC	TRBV6-1	TRBJ1-2	many	.
CASSSRGTVNTEAFF	TGTGCCAGCAGCTCGAGAGGGACCGTGAACACTGAAGCTTTCTTT	TRBV9	TRBJ1-1	few	.
CASRSNNRLTDTQYF	TGTGCCAGCAGGTCGAACAACAGGCTCACAGATACGCAGTATTTT	TRBV5-4	TRBJ2-3	.	.
CASSVGGTVSSYEQYF	TGTGCCAGCAGCGTAGGGGGGACAGTGAGCTCCTACGAGCAGTACTTC	TRBV9	TRBJ2-7	.	TRBD1
CASSPRTTSTDTQYF	TGTGCCAGCTCACCGCGGACAACTAGCACAGATACGCAGTATTTT	TRBV6-1	TRBJ2-3	many	.
CASSEEQGIGEKLFF	TGTGCCAGCAGTGAAGAACAGGGGATCGGTGAAAAACTGTTTTTT	TRBV6-1	TRBJ1-4	.	TRBD1
CASSPPPRGDGNQPQHF	TGTGCCAGCTCGCCCCCTCCCCGGGGAGACGGCAATCAGCCCCAGCATTTT	TRBV18	TRBJ1-5	many	.
CSDRTNYGYTF	TGCAGTGACAGGACAAACTATGGCTACACCTTC	TRBV20-1	TRBJ1-2	many	.
CASSKGLPLSSYNEQFF	TGTGCCAGTAGTAAGGGACTCCCTCTGAGCTCCTACAATGAGCAGTTCTTC	TRBV19	TRBJ2-1	few	.
CASSIPSTGLAGGGNEQFF	TGTGCCAGTAGTATACCCAGCACAGGACTAGCGGGAGGTGGGAATGAGCAGTTCTTC	TRBV19	TRBJ2-1	few	TRBD2
CASSFGTANEKLFF	TGTGCCAGCAGCTTTGGGACAGCTAATGAAAAACTGTTTTTT	TRBV3-1	TRBJ1-4	many	TRBD1
CAWKKGQVNTEAFF	TGTGCCTGGAAAAAGGGACAGGTGAACACTGAAGCTTTCTTT	TRBV30	TRBJ1-1	many	TRBD1
CATSSQTGGKGDTQYF	TGTGCCACCAGCAGCCAGACAGGGGGGAAGGGAGATACGCAGTATTTT	TRBV15	TRBJ2-3	few	TRBD1
CATSRTGGNTEAFF	TGTGCCACCAGCAGGACAGGGGGGAACACTGAAGCTTTCTTT	TRBV15	TRBJ1-1	.	TRBD1
CASSARQGLTSGKTKNIQYF	TGTGCCAGTAGTGCGAGACAGGGGTTGACTAGCGGGAAGACCAAAAACATTCAGTACTTC	TRBV19	TRBJ2-4	many	TRBD2
CASSPDRGNYGYTF	TGTGCCAGCAGCCCGGACAGGGGAAACTATGGCTACACCTTC	TRBV7-3	TRBJ1-2	many	TRBD1
CASRTTGLSNEQFF	TGTGCCAGCAGGACCACGGGACTCAGCAATGAGCAGTTCTTC	TRBV28	TRBJ2-1	many	.
CAIRDRGITEAFF	TGTGCCATCAGGGACAGGGGGATCACTGAAGCTTTCTTT	TRBV10-3	TRBJ1-1	many	TRBD1
CASSLNLGRRTGDPDTQYF	TGTGCCAGCAGCTTAAATCTAGGCCGTCGGACAGGGGATCCAGATACGCAGTATTTT	TRBV7-9	TRBJ2-3	.	TRBD1
CASSQVKGGYNEQFF	TGCGCCAGCAGCCAAGTCAAAGGGGGCTACAATGAGCAGTTCTTC	TRBV4-1	TRBJ2-1	many	.
CSAPGAGYGYTF	TGCAGTGCTCCAGGGGCCGGCTATGGCTACACCTTC	TRBV20-1	TRBJ1-2	few	.
CASSDPEGADQPQHF	TGTGCCAGCAGCGATCCGGAGGGGGCAGATCAGCCCCAGCATTTT	TRBV11-2	TRBJ1-5	.	TRBD1
CASSLGASGTYAVDF	TGTGCCAGCAGCTTAGGGGCTAGCGGGACATACGCAGTAGATTTT	TRBV11-2	TRBJ2-3	many	TRBD2
CASSPRRGQVDTQYF	TGTGCCAGCAGCCCCCGCAGGGGGCAGGTAGATACGCAGTATTTT	TRBV7-9	TRBJ2-3	many	TRBD1
CASSLKRQVNTIYF	TGTGCCAGCAGTTTGAAGCGCCAAGTGAACACCATATATTTT	TRBV12-3/TRBV12-4	TRBJ1-3	many	.
CATQNEKLFF	TGTGCCACCCAGAATGAAAAACTGTTTTTT	TRBV6-1	TRBJ1-4	many	.
CSARDSPGNTEAFF	TGCAGTGCTAGAGACTCCCCAGGAAACACTGAAGCTTTCTTT	TRBV20-1	TRBJ1-1	.	.
CASSPGTVGDEAFF	TGCGCCAGCAGCCCCGGGACAGTGGGGGATGAAGCTTTCTTT	TRBV5-1	TRBJ1-1	many	TRBD1
CASSKHGSNSPLHF	TGTGCCAGCAGTAAACACGGGAGTAATTCACCCCTCCACTTT	TRBV12-3/TRBV12-4	TRBJ1-6	many	.
CATSELAGVGEQFF	TGTGCCACCAGTGAACTAGCGGGAGTGGGTGAGCAGTTCTTC	TRBV24-1	TRBJ2-1	.	TRBD2
CASSPFGQADNEKLFF	TGTGCCAGCTCACCGTTCGGACAGGCCGATAATGAAAAACTGTTTTTT	TRBV18	TRBJ1-4	many	TRBD1
CSARETGGAGGAHNEQFF	TGCAGTGCTAGAGAGACAGGGGGCGCGGGGGGGGCTCACAATGAGCAGTTCTTC	TRBV20-1	TRBJ2-1	many	.
CASSLGGTGVHYEQYF	TGCGCCAGCAGCTTGGGAGGGACAGGGGTCCACTACGAGCAGTACTTC	TRBV5-1	TRBJ2-7	many	TRBD1
CASSGRTSGSYEQYF	TGTGCCAGCAGCGGTCGGACTAGCGGGAGCTACGAGCAGTACTTC	TRBV11-1	TRBJ2-7	many	TRBD2
CASSLGQNLGNEQFF	TGCGCCAGCAGCTTGGGACAGAATTTAGGCAATGAGCAGTTCTTC	TRBV5-1	TRBJ2-1	few	.
CASSLKLAGAETQYF	TGCGCCAGCAGCTTGAAACTAGCGGGAGCAGAGACCCAGTACTTC	TRBV5-1	TRBJ2-5	many	TRBD2
CASSMTTGAYEQYF	TGTGCCAGCAGTATGACGACAGGGGCCTACGAGCAGTACTTC	TRBV6-1	TRBJ2-7	many	TRBD1
CASSYVRGVGEGNSPLHF	TGTGCCAGCAGTTACGTCAGGGGAGTGGGGGAGGGTAATTCACCCCTCCACTTT	TRBV6-5	TRBJ1-6	few	.
CASRIGQTNQPQHF	TGTGCCAGCAGGATCGGACAGACCAATCAGCCCCAGCATTTT	TRBV6-1	TRBJ1-5	.	.
CASSPGRTESSYGYTF	TGTGCCAGCAGCCCTGGAAGGACAGAGTCCAGCTATGGCTACACCTTC	TRBV7-2	TRBJ1-2	.	.
CSARDPDLARSYEQYF	TGCAGTGCTAGAGATCCCGATTTAGCGAGATCCTACGAGCAGTACTTC	TRBV20-1	TRBJ2-7	many	.
CASSADGRTYNEQFF	TGTGCCAGCAGCGCGGACGGGAGGACCTACAATGAGCAGTTCTTC	TRBV7-6	TRBJ2-1	.	TRBD2
CASSLGNGDTQYF	TGTGCCAGCAGCTTAGGGAATGGAGATACGCAGTATTTT	TRBV7-6	TRBJ2-3	many	.
CAWSRESNQPQHF	TGTGCCTGGAGTCGTGAGAGCAATCAGCCCCAGCATTTT	TRBV30	TRBJ1-5	many	.
CASSPRAGGYEQYF	TGTGCCAGCAGCCCCCGGGCAGGGGGATACGAGCAGTACTTC	TRBV7-2	TRBJ2-7	.	TRBD1
CSARDPTGTAGTYEQYF	TGCAGTGCTAGAGATCCAACCGGGACAGCCGGAACCTACGAGCAGTACTTC	TRBV20-1	TRBJ2-7	.	TRBD1
CSARDLGLAGGPYEQYF	TGCAGTGCTAGAGATTTAGGACTAGCGGGAGGGCCTTACGAGCAGTACTTC	TRBV20-1	TRBJ2-7	many	TRBD2
CASSLHGGGNSNQPQHF	TGTGCCAGCAGCCTACACGGGGGTGGAAATAGCAATCAGCCCCAGCATTTT	TRBV7-2	TRBJ1-5	many	.
CAISDSSNQPQHF	TGTGCCATCAGTGATAGTAGCAATCAGCCCCAGCATTTT	TRBV10-3	TRBJ1-5	few	.
CASSLYSLSGNTIYF	TGTGCCAGCAGCCTTTACAGTCTCTCTGGAAACACCATATATTTT	TRBV6-1	TRBJ1-3	few	.